The source of this TCR beta chain is a study of shared clonotypes between healthy human individuals. Study-level information: Each donor contributed plates that comprised three CD4 naive, three CD4 memory, two CD8 naive and one CD8 memory.

Deep-level running was used for the assay. TCRdb's copy holds only in-frame clones and misses some; the assay was immunoSEQ multiplex PCR. The sample holds about 2.4 million clones, 85% to 95% seen once. The CDR3 extends over 17 amino acids. Per germline, CDR1 KGHSH and CDR2 LQKENI. The V gene lost 0 bases and the J gene lost 2 bases, with 17 bases spanning the gap. This TCR derives from a man between 18 and 29 years old in good health. Sequencing was carried out using naive CD4+ T cells sorted from blood. Subset of the sample: CD45RA+ positively selected. The chain combines TRBV18 with TRBJ2-7, with D tentatively TRBD2 (5 bases). This chain's CDR3 is CASSPPELGSAAYEQYF. In nucleotides, the CDR3 is TGTGCCAGCTCACCACCGGAACTGGGGAGCGCCGCCTACGAGCAGTACTTC.